The clone carrying this T cell receptor (beta chain) was detected many times. What it binds is unknown. The sample is drawn from a study of T-cell memory formation after mild COVID-19. Germline-derived CDR1 and CDR2 are KGHDR and SFDVKD. This CDR3 is 13 amino acids long. The V gene end was trimmed by 5 bases and the J gene end by 3 bases; junction bases not matched to a gene: 3. One entry per CDR3 protein, called by TCRdb with MiXCR from the 5' RACE reads. The sample carries fewer than 650,000 distinct CDR3 sequences, less than 25% recorded once. Study results and limitations: Mostly located in CM and EM were contracting CD4+ clones, with contracting CD8+ clones located in EMRA.

The rearrangement uses TRBV24-1 and TRBJ2-7; TRBD2 matches at 7 bases. Material for sequencing was PBMCs or a T cell subset sorted from them (not recorded which). This sequence originates from an adult woman who had mild COVID-19 (a few samples of this study predate the infection). Cell type and time point are not known. In DNA form, the CDR3 reads TGTGCCACCAGTGCGGGGGGTTACTACGAGCAGTACTTC. This translates into CATSAGGYYEQYF.